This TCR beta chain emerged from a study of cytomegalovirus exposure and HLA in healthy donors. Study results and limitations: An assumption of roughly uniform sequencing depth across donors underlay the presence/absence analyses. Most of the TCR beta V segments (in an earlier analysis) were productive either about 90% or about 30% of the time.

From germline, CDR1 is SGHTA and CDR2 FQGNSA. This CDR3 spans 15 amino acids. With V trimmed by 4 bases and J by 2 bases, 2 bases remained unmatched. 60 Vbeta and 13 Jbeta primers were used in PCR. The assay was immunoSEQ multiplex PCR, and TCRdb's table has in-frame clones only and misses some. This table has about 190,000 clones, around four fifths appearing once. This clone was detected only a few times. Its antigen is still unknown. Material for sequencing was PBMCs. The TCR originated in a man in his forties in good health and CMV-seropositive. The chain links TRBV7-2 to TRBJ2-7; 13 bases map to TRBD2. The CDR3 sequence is CASSSGTSGTYEQYF. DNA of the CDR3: TGTGCCAGCAGCTCAGGGACTAGCGGGACCTACGAGCAGTACTTC.